Reported below is one TCR beta chain. Deletions cut 0 bases from V and 7 bases from J, with 12 bases between. Germline assignment: CDR1 MNHNS and CDR2 SASEGT. The CDR3 has 14 residues. The data were taken from a study of blood T cell repertoires in COVID-19. Study summary: The study drew acute and convalescent COVID-19 samples from the United States, Italy and Spain.

Sequencing was performed with immunoSEQ multiplex PCR; in TCRdb, only in-frame clones are kept and a portion is missing. Among about 410,000 clones listed, roughly 90% were seen once. This clonotype originated in a woman aged 25 to 39 with active or convalescent COVID-19. The V and J genes are TRBV6-1 and TRBJ1-1; weak D call: TRBD1 (6 bases). Sequencing input: peripheral blood. The CDR3 region has the DNA TGTGCCAGCAGTGAAGCGCCCAGGGGAAGTGAAGCTTTCTTT. It specifies CASSEAPRGSEAFF.